This T cell receptor beta chain stems from a study of blood T cell repertoires in COVID-19. Study as a whole: Specimens from acute and convalescent COVID-19 originated in the United States, Italy and Spain. Sample material is recorded as cDNA or gDNA derived from T cells, B-cell-depleted T cells, or PBMCs.

V was trimmed by 11 bases and J by 6 bases, leaving 13 bases between them. The CDR3 totals 11 residues. The germline CDR1 and CDR2 sequences are MGHDK and SYGVNS. Per the authors' pipeline: It was from reference gene primer amplification that nucleated cell counts were estimated. Generated by immunoSEQ multiplex PCR, the TCRdb table keeps only in-frame clones and is missing some. V, J and clone size are those of that table, while D and trimming were read from the DNA. Here the sample spans more than 70,000 clones, around 84% being singletons. This receptor was obtained from a woman between 65 and 79 years old with acute or convalescent COVID-19. The chain combines TRBV25-1 with TRBJ1-1; D is unclear. Sequencing used peripheral blood. DNA for the CDR3: TGTGCCGCCTCTGCGGGCGCTGAAGCTTTCTTT. Translating it yields CAASAGAEAFF.